This T cell receptor (beta chain) was retrieved from a study of cytomegalovirus exposure and HLA in healthy donors. CDR1 and CDR2 from the germline V gene are SGHRS and YFSETQ. CDR3 length: 14 amino acids. V shed 0 bases and J 7 bases; nucleotides not matched to a gene: 6. This clone was counted between two and nine times. The PCR contained 60 Vbeta and 13 Jbeta primers. TCRdb's table, derived via immunoSEQ multiplex PCR, lists solely in-frame clones and lacks some. The sample has 80,000 to 130,000 clones, about 77% seen once. This clonotype was obtained from a woman aged 45-65 years in good health and CMV-seropositive. The chain employs TRBV5-1 and TRBJ1-1; 7 bases line up with TRBD1. Material for sequencing was PBMCs. The CDR3 reads CASSLEGGQFEAFF. The CDR3 bases are TGCGCCAGCAGCTTGGAAGGGGGACAGTTTGAAGCTTTCTTT.